The 20 T cell receptor beta chains listed next were all sequenced from one sample in a study of T cell repertoires in cytomegalovirus infection. A single record per CDR3 protein comes from TCRdb applying MiXCR to the reads. Of some 500,000 distinct CDR3 sequences in the sample, 33% were seen once. For these receptors, no antigen is known. Specimen: cultured PBMCs, collected from culture after CMV antigen stimulation. Receptors were obtained from a human donor in good health (CMV status not recorded). Some clones in this sample may be carry-over from other donors' samples.

This chain links TRBV7-8 with TRBJ2-5; either TRBD1 or TRBD2 may supply D (5 bases each). Between the trimmed V and J ends, which lost 4 bases and 2 bases, there was a span of 14 bases. This CDR3 contains 15 residues. Per the germline V gene, CDR1 is SGHVS and CDR2 is FQNEAQ. Here the CDR3 DNA reads TGTGCCAGCAGCTCCCCCGGGGCGTGGCAAGAGACCCAGTACTTC. The encoded protein is CASSSPGAWQETQYF.

The V call is TRBV9, the J call TRBJ2-3; TRBD1 matches at 11 bases. The J segment lost 3 bases and the V segment lost 4 bases, leaving 7 bases of the junction unmatched. The germline gives CDR1 SGDLS, CDR2 YYNGEE. This CDR3 region has 16 residues. The CDR3 sequence: CASSNTGTGGTDTQYF. Written as DNA, the CDR3 is TGTGCCAGCAGCAACACCGGGACAGGGGGTACAGATACGCAGTATTTT.

The chain carries TRBV6-6 and TRBJ2-3; maybe TRBD2 (6 bases). This CDR3 contains 13 residues. Germline loops: CDR1 MNHNY, CDR2 SVGAGI (reference sequence). Trimming stripped 8 bases from V and 5 bases from J, with 14 bases between. CDR3 residues: CASARDPIDTQYF. The CDR3 DNA is TGTGCCAGCGCGCGGGACCCCATAGATACGCAGTATTTT.

This clonotype was recorded many times. The chain carries TRBV7-2 and TRBJ2-1; 7 bases map to TRBD2. Losses at the gene ends were 5 bases for V and 3 bases for J; bases not matched to a gene: 13. Looked up from germline, CDR1 is SGHTA and CDR2 is FQGNSA. This CDR3 spans 17 amino acids. CDR3 loop: CASSPLSGAGIYNEQFF. CDR3 sequence (DNA): TGTGCCAGCAGCCCCCTCAGCGGGGCAGGTATCTACAATGAGCAGTTCTTC. Complete variable domain (other parts from reference TRBV7-2 and TRBJ2-1): GAGVSQSPSNKVTEKGKDVELRCDPISGHTALYWYRQSLGQGLEFLIYFQGNSAPDKSGLPSDRFSAERTGGSVSTLTIQRTQQEDSAVYLCASSPLSGAGIYNEQFFGPGTRLTVL.

This rearrangement joins TRBV6-4 to TRBJ2-1; tentatively, D is TRBD1 (6 bases). Trimming took 3 bases from V and 0 from J, leaving 9 bases between them. The germline CDR1 and CDR2 sequences are MRHNA and SNTAGT. The CDR3 is 15 amino acids. In DNA, the CDR3 is TGTGCCAGCAGTGATACAGGGAGCTCCTACAATGAGCAGTTCTTC. This codes for CASSDTGSSYNEQFF.

The chain combines TRBV27 with TRBJ1-4; TRBD1 agrees at 8 bases. V gave up 7 bases and J gave up 8 bases; unmatched junction bases: 12. Germline lookup yields CDR1 MNHEY and CDR2 SMNVEV (reference sequence). The CDR3 is 15 amino acids. Here the CDR3 DNA reads TGTGCCAGCAAGCACATCAGGGGGCTGGGGGAAAAACTGTTTTTT. Amino acids: CASKHIRGLGEKLFF.

J is TRBJ2-2 and V is TRBV12-3 or TRBV12-4; D is possibly TRBD1 (6 bases). The V end was cut by 5 bases, the J end by 0 bases, with 13 bases between. There are 16 residues in the CDR3. CDR3 DNA: TGTGCCAGCAGTGCCCGACAGGTGGCGAACACCGGGGAGCTGTTTTTT. It specifies CASSARQVANTGELFF.

Remarks on this clonotype: A clone one base away is much larger, so this may be a read error. The chain carries TRBV7-2 and TRBJ1-4; 9 nucleotides align to TRBD1. This CDR3 comprises 14 residues. The germline V gene has CDR1 SGHTA and CDR2 FQGNSA. DNA for the CDR3: TGTTCCAGCAGCCCGGACAGGGGCGTTGAAAAACTGTTTTTT. Translation gives CSSSPDRGVEKLFF.

The V and J genes are TRBV4-3 and TRBJ2-1; 14 positions match TRBD2. The length of the CDR3 is 18 residues. Germline lookup yields CDR1 LGHNA and CDR2 YSLEER. V lost 2 bases and J lost 9; bases outside the gene matches: 12. The DNA of the CDR3 is TGCGCCAGCAGCCAATTGATCATGACTAGCGGGAGGGCCGCTGAGCAGTTCTTC. Translating it yields CASSQLIMTSGRAAEQFF.

The V call is TRBV5-5, the J call TRBJ2-1; a weak D match, TRBD2 (7 bases). V gave up 9 bases and J gave up 1 base, with 17 bases separating them. The CDR3 has 15 amino acids. Germline assignment: CDR1 SGHKS and CDR2 YYEKEE (reference sequence). Here the CDR3 reads CATQLGGLSYNEQFF. The CDR3 bases are TGTGCCACCCAGCTAGGGGGACTATCCTACAATGAGCAGTTCTTC.

The chain carries TRBV7-6 and TRBJ2-1, with 7 bases that match TRBD2. Unmatched junction bases numbered 9, after V lost 1 base and J lost 3 bases. Germline V gene data show CDR1 as SGHVS and CDR2 as FNYEAQ. CDR3 length equals 17 residues. CDR3 sequence reads: CASSLGIPSGSYNEQFF. The CDR3 DNA is TGTGCCAGCAGCTTAGGGATTCCTAGCGGAAGCTACAATGAGCAGTTCTTC.

A few counts support this clonotype. The V and J genes are TRBV7-8 and TRBJ2-3, with 10 bases matching TRBD1. V shed 8 bases and J 5 bases; nucleotides not matched to a gene: 13. Germline assignment: CDR1 SGHVS and CDR2 FQNEAQ. The length of the CDR3 is 16 residues. The CDR3 spells CASLPTDRGLRDTQYF. CDR3 nucleotide sequence: TGTGCCAGCCTACCCACCGACAGGGGGCTCCGAGATACGCAGTATTTT.

At least ten counts were recorded for this clonotype. The CDR3 region has the DNA TGTGCCAGCAGCTTAGGAAAAAATTACGAGCAGTACGTC. This sequence encodes CASSLGKNYEQYV. This chain links TRBV7-8 with TRBJ2-7; D call uncertain. This CDR3 spans 13 amino acids. Trimming took off 1 base at V and 4 bases at J, with 8 bases between the two ends. Germline V gene lookup returns CDR1 SGHVS and CDR2 FQNEAQ.

The chain employs TRBV15 and TRBJ1-2; D gene uncertain. Germline V lookup: CDR1 LNHNV, CDR2 YYDKDF (reference sequence). Trimming removed 4 bases at V and 8 bases at J, with 23 bases between. There are 16 residues in the CDR3. CDR3 sequence (DNA): TGTGCCACCAGCAACATTCAGACGGTTCTTAGACCCGGCTACACCTTC. Encoded protein: CATSNIQTVLRPGYTF.

The chain has TRBV6-8 and TRBJ2-1; D remains unclear. V gave up 3 bases and J gave up 2 bases, with 11 bases separating them. The CDR3 runs 15 residues. Germline CDR1 MNHGY, CDR2 SAAAGT. The DNA of the CDR3 is TGTGCCAGCAGTTATCGAGCCCTCACCTACAATGAGCAGTTCTTC. As protein: CASSYRALTYNEQFF.

This clonotype has more than one count but fewer than ten. The chain combines TRBV20-1 with TRBJ1-3, with D perhaps matching TRBD1 (5 bases). Looked up from germline, CDR1 is DFQATT and CDR2 is SNEGSKA (reference sequence). CDR3 length: 14 amino acids. The V gene lost 1 base and the J gene lost 2 bases, with 9 bases spanning the gap. The chain's CDR3 is CSARVLGAGNTIYF. The CDR3 nucleotides read TGCAGTGCTAGAGTTTTGGGGGCTGGAAACACCATATATTTT.

This clonotype was recorded a few times. V gene TRBV5-6 combines with J gene TRBJ2-7, with TRBD1 matching over 9 bases. V dropped 0 bases and J dropped 3; count of bases not matched to a gene: 4. Germline CDR1 reads SGHDT; CDR2 reads YYEEEE. CDR3 length: 15 amino acids. CDR3 amino acids: CASSLGDREFYEQYV. CDR3 DNA: TGTGCCAGCAGCTTGGGGGACAGGGAATTCTACGAGCAGTACGTC.

The chain recombines TRBV19 with TRBJ1-2, with 7 bases identical to TRBD1. The CDR3 is made up of 16 amino acids. Germline V gene lookup returns CDR1 LNHDA and CDR2 SQIVND (reference sequence). The trim removed 7 bases at V and 0 bases at J, leaving 11 bases unmatched. The CDR3 nucleotides read TGTGCCAGTAACCCTGGACAGGTTCGAGCTAACTATGGCTACACCTTC. This translates into CASNPGQVRANYGYTF.

CDR3 DNA: TGTGCCAAATGGGCTCCGTCGAGGGCAGATACGCAGTATTTT. Protein: CAKWAPSRADTQYF. The gene calls are TRBV19 and TRBJ2-3; possibly TRBD2 for D (5 bases). The CDR3 is 14 amino acids. V was clipped by 10 bases and J by 4 bases, with 18 bases between them. CDR1 and CDR2 (germline): LNHDA, SQIVND (reference sequence).

This sequence joins TRBV7-9 and TRBJ1-4; the D is unclear. CDR3 length: 13 residues. V lost 4 bases and J 6 bases, leaving 9 bases between the germline ends. CDR1 and CDR2 (germline): SEHNR, FQNEAQ (reference sequence). The CDR3: CASSSREDEKLFF. The CDR3 bases are TGTGCCAGCAGCTCGAGAGAGGATGAAAAACTGTTTTTT.